The TCR beta chain described here comes from a study of vaccination effects on CD4 cells after COVID-19. Germline V gene lookup returns CDR1 MDHEN and CDR2 SYDVKM. The CDR3 loop spans 15 amino acids. Trimming cost V 3 bases and J 4 bases, with 15 bases left between them. Sequencing was performed with immunoSEQ multiplex PCR; in TCRdb, only in-frame clones are kept and a portion is missing. Altogether more than 25,000 clones are present, roughly two thirds being singletons, with the ten largest covering approximately 27%. On this clone itself: Antigen: not known.

In the ViraFEST assay, antigen-specific CD4+ clonotypes were identified by expansion after peptide-pool stimulation. With around ten days of culture completed, CD4+ T cells were isolated. The chain couples TRBV28 to TRBJ1-1; possibly TRBD1 for D (5 bases). The sequenced sample was CD4+ T cells from PBMCs cultured with HCoV-229E spike peptides, obtained before COVID-19 vaccination. The receptor's source is a human donor who received a COVID-19 vaccine. CDR3: CASSLKYRMSTEAFF. CDR3 bases: TGTGCCAGCAGTTTGAAGTACAGGATGTCCACTGAAGCTTTCTTT.